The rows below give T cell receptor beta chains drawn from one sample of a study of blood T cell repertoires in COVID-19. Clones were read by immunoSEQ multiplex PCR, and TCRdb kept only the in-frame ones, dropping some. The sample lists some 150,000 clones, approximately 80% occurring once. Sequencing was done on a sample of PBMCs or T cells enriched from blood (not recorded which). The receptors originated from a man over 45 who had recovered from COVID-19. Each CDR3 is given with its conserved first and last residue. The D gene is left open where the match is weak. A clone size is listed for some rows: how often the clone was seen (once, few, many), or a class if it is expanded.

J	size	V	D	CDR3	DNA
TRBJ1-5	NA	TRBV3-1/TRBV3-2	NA	CASSQEVPGSGNQPQHF	TGTGCCAGCAGCCAAGAGGTACCGGGATCGGGCAATCAGCCCCAGCATTTT
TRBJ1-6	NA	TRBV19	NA	CASSIWRNNSPLHF	TGTGCCAGTAGTATATGGCGGAATAATTCACCCCTCCACTTT
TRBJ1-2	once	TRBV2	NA	CASSREFTGNYGYTF	TGTGCCAGCAGTAGGGAGTTCACTGGGAACTATGGCTACACCTTC
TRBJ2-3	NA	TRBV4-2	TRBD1	CASSQNDRGDTQYF	TGTGCCAGCAGCCAAAACGACAGGGGCGATACGCAGTATTTT
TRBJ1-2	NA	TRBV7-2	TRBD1	CASSLGDRGLGYTF	TGTGCCAGCAGCTTAGGAGACAGGGGGCTCGGCTACACCTTC
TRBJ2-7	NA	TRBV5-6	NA	CASSFDRSYEQYF	TGTGCCAGCAGCTTCGACAGGTCCTACGAGCAGTACTTC
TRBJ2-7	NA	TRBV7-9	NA	CASSLVLYEQYF	TGTGCCAGCAGCTTAGTCCTCTACGAGCAGTACTTC
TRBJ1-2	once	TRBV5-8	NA	CASSLAAKSNYGYTF	TGTGCCAGCAGCTTGGCCGCCAAGAGCAACTATGGCTACACCTTC
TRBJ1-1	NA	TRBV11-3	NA	CASSLGLRGNTEAFF	TGTGCCAGCAGCTTAGGGTTACGAGGGAACACTGAAGCTTTCTTT
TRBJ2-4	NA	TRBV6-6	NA	CASSPGGGTGLLFAKNIQYF	TGTGCCAGCAGTCCCGGGGGAGGGACAGGACTCCTCTTTGCCAAAAACATTCAGTACTTC
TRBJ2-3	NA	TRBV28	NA	CASSNRVTQYF	TGTGCCAGCAGTAACAGGGTTACGCAGTATTTT
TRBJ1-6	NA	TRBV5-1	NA	CASSLIAGYNSPLHF	TGCGCCAGCAGCTTGATCGCAGGGTATAATTCACCCCTCCACTTT
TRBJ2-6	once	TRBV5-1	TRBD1	CASSKSGTGTGANVLTF	TGCGCCAGCAGCAAGTCCGGGACAGGGACTGGGGCCAACGTCCTGACTTTC
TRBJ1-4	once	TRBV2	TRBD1	CASKGQGREKLFF	TGTGCCAGCAAAGGACAGGGACGCGAAAAACTGTTTTTT
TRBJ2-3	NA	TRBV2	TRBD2	CASLTSGGTTDTQYF	TGTGCCAGCTTAACTAGCGGGGGGACCACAGATACGCAGTATTTT
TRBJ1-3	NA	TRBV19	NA	CASSAGPSSGNTIYF	TGTGCCAGTAGTGCTGGACCTAGCTCCGGAAACACCATATATTTT
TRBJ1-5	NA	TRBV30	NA	CALSRGAGQPQHF	TGTGCCTTGAGCCGGGGGGCCGGTCAGCCCCAGCATTTT
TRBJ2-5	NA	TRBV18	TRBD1	CASSTGLRETQYF	TGTGCCAGCTCGACAGGGCTGAGAGAGACCCAGTACTTC
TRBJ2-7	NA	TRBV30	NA	CAWSVGVSSYEQYF	TGTGCCTGGAGTGTAGGGGTTTCCTCCTACGAGCAGTACTTC
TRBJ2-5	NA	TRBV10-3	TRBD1	CAISEPSDRGRKTQYF	TGTGCCATCAGTGAACCCTCGGACAGGGGGCGAAAGACCCAGTACTTC
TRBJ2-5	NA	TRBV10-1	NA	CASSPSVQETQYF	TGCGCCAGCAGTCCTAGCGTCCAAGAGACCCAGTACTTC
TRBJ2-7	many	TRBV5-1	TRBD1	CASSSGVTGGANEQYF	TGCGCCAGCAGCTCAGGAGTAACAGGGGGCGCGAACGAGCAGTACTTC
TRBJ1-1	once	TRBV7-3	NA	CASSVGRGTTEAFF	TGTGCCAGCAGCGTAGGCAGGGGCACGACTGAAGCTTTCTTT
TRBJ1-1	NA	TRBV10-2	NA	CASSSQGSYTEAFF	TGCGCCAGCAGTTCACAGGGAAGCTACACTGAAGCTTTCTTT
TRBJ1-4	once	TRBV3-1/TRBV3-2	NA	CASSQEGADEKLFF	TGTGCCAGCAGCCAAGAAGGGGCGGATGAAAAACTGTTTTTT
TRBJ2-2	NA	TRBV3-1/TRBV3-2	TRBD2	CASSQKGLAGPTGELFF	TGTGCCAGCAGCCAAAAAGGACTAGCGGGACCCACCGGGGAGCTGTTTTTT
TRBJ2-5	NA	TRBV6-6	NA	CASSHPAGQETQYF	TGTGCCAGCAGTCATCCGGCGGGGCAAGAGACCCAGTACTTC
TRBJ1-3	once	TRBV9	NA	CASSGREVPGNTIYF	TGTGCCAGCAGCGGCCGGGAAGTCCCTGGAAACACCATATATTTT
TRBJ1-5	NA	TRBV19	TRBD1	CASKQGVGNQPQHF	TGTGCCAGCAAACAGGGGGTGGGCAATCAGCCCCAGCATTTT
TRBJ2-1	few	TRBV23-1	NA	CASSQSGEVFGPGPNYNEQFF	TGCGCCAGCAGTCAATCGGGGGAGGTCTTCGGCCCAGGACCGAACTACAATGAGCAGTTCTTC
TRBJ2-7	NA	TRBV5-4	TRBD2	CASSPGGARYEQYF	TGTGCCAGCAGCCCGGGGGGGGCTCGCTACGAGCAGTACTTC
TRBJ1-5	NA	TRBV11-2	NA	CASSLDGNQPQHF	TGTGCCAGCAGCTTAGACGGCAATCAGCCCCAGCATTTT
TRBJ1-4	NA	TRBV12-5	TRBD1	CASGSTGTASNEKLFF	TGTGCTAGTGGTTCGACCGGGACAGCGAGTAATGAAAAACTGTTTTTT
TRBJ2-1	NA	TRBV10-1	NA	CASSLRGGGSGLKFF	TGCGCCAGCAGTTTACGTGGAGGGGGATCGGGACTAAAATTCTTC
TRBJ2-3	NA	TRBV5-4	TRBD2	CASSFEAGGMTDTQYF	TGTGCCAGCAGCTTCGAAGCGGGGGGCATGACAGATACGCAGTATTTT
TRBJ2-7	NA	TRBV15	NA	CATSRDRSPRSSYEQYF	TGTGCCACCAGCAGAGATAGGAGCCCAAGGAGCTCCTACGAGCAGTACTTC
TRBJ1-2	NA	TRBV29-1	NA	CSVEGGRVGYGYTF	TGCAGCGTTGAAGGGGGGCGGGTAGGCTATGGCTACACCTTC
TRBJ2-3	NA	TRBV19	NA	CASSITGTSTDTQYF	TGTGCCAGTAGTATTACAGGAACTAGCACAGATACGCAGTATTTT
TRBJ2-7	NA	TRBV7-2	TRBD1	CASSLAATGTIYEQYF	TGTGCCAGCAGCTTAGCAGCGACAGGGACGATCTACGAGCAGTACTTC
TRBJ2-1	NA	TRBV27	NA	CASRAQTREVYNEQFF	TGTGCCAGCAGAGCACAAACTAGAGAGGTTTACAATGAGCAGTTCTTC
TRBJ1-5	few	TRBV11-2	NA	CASSLGLNQPQHF	TGTGCCAGCAGCTTAGGACTAAATCAGCCCCAGCATTTT
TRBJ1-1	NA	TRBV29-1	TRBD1	CSAAGTDRGRTEAFF	TGCAGCGCCGCAGGCACGGACAGGGGGCGGACTGAAGCTTTCTTT
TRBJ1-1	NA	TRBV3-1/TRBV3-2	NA	CASSTRVNTEAFF	TGTGCCAGCAGCACGCGGGTAAACACTGAAGCTTTCTTT